This T cell receptor beta chain was found in a study of cytotoxic CD8 clonotypes in ibrutinib-treated CLL. About the study: After a median about eleven months on treatment (6 to 36), response samples were drawn.

This clone has just one count. Its specificity is unknown. The CDR3 contains 15 residues. The germline V gene encodes CDR1 SGHVS and CDR2 FQNEAQ. Germline trimming cut 2 bases from V and 7 bases from J; bases unmatched to any gene: 6. Study-wide results and caveats: Samples from sustained-remission and progressing patients were taken at different times.

The assay was immunoSEQ multiplex PCR, and TCRdb's table has in-frame clones only and misses some. Of about 36,000 clones listed, around 75% are singletons. The chain uses TRBV7-8 and TRBJ1-5; 9 bases line up with TRBD1. Source: PBMCs, taken at disease progression, from a patient treated with ibrutinib. This sequence was found in a human donor with chronic lymphocytic leukemia. The CDR3 loop reads CASSLHGQGYQPQHF. CDR3 in DNA: TGTGCCAGCAGCTTACATGGACAGGGGTACCAGCCCCAGCATTTT.